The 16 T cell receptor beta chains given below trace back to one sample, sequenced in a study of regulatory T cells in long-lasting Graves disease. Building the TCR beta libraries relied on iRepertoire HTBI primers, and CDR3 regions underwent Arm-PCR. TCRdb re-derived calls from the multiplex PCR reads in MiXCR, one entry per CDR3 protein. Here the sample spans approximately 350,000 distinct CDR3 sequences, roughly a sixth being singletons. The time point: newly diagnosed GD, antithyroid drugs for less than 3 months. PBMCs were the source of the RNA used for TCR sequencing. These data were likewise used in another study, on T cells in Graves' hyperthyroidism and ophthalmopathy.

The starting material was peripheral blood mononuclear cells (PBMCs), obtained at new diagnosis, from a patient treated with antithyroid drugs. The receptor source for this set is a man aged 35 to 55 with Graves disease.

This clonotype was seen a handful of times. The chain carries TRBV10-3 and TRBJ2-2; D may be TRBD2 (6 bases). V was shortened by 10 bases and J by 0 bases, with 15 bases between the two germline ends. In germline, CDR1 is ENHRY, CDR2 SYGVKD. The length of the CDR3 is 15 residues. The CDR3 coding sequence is TGTGCCAGTACGACTAGTCCATCGAACACCGGGGAGCTGTTTTTT. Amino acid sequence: CASTTSPSNTGELFF.

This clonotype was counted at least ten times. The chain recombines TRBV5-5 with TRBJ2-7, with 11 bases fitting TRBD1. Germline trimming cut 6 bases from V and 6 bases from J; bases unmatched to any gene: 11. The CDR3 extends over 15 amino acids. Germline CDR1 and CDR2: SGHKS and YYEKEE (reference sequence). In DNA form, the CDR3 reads TGTGCCAGCACCCCGTATGGACAGGGGGCTGGCGAGCAGTACTTC. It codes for CASTPYGQGAGEQYF.

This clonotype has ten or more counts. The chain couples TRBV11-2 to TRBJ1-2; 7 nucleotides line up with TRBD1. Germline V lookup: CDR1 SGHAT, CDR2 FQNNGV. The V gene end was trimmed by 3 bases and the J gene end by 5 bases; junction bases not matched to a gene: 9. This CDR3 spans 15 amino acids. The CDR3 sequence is CASSLADRVWYGYTF. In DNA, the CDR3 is TGTGCCAGCAGCTTGGCCGACAGGGTCTGGTATGGCTACACCTTC.

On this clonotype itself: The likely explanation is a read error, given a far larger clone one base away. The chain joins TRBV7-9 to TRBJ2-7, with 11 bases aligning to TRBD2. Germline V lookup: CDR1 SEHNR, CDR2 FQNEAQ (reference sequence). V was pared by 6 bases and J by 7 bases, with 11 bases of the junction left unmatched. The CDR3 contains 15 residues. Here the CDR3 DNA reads TGTGCCAGCAGTAGACTAGCGGGGATCTACAATGAGCAGTACTTC. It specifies CASSRLAGIYNEQYF.

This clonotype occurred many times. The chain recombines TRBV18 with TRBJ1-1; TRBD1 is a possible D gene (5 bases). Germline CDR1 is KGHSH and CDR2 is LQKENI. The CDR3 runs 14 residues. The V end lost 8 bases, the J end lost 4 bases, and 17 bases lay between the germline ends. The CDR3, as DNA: TGTGCCAGCCACGATGACAGCCGAGCCACTGAAGCTTTCTTT. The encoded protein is CASHDDSRATEAFF.

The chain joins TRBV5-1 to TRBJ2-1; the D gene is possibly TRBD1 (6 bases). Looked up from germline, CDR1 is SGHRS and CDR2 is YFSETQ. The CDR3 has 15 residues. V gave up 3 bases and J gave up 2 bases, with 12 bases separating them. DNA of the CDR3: TGCGCCAGCAGCTCAACAGGGTCGGCCTACAATGAGCAGTTCTTC. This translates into CASSSTGSAYNEQFF. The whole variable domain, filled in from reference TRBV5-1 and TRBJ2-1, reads KAGVTQTPRYLIKTRGQQVTLSCSPISGHRSVSWYQQTPGQGLQFLFEYFSETQRNKGNFPGRFSGRQFSNSRSEMNVSTLELGDSALYLCASSSTGSAYNEQFFGPGTRLTVL.

CDR3 in amino acids: CSVETQGDQPQHF. Here the CDR3 DNA reads TGCAGCGTTGAGACGCAGGGGGATCAGCCCCAGCATTTT. The chain uses TRBV29-1 and TRBJ1-5; 7 positions agree with TRBD1. Germline lookup yields CDR1 SQVTM and CDR2 ANQGSEA. J lost 5 bases, V lost 3 bases, and 4 bases had no gene match. The CDR3 spans 13 residues.

The CDR3 protein is CAGPRVSGYGYTF. The CDR3 DNA reads as TGTGCCGGGCCGAGGGTGAGTGGCTATGGCTACACCTTC. The chain carries TRBV30 and TRBJ1-2; no definite D call. V was cut by 8 bases and J by 4 bases, with 17 bases left in between. The CDR3 spans 13 residues. From germline, CDR1 is GTSNPN and CDR2 SVGIG (reference sequence).

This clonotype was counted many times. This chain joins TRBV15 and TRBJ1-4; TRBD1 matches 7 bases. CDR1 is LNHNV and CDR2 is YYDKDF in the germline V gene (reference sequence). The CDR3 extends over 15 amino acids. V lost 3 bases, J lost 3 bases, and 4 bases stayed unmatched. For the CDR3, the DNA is TGTGCCACCAGCAGTCACAGGGGTGCTAATGAAAAACTGTTTTTT. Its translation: CATSSHRGANEKLFF. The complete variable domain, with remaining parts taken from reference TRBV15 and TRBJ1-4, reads DAMVIQNPRYQVTQFGKPVTLSCSQTLNHNVMYWYQQKSSQAPKLLFHYYDKDFNNEADTPDNFQSRRPNTSFCFLDIRSPGLGDTAMYLCATSSHRGANEKLFFGSGTQLSVL.

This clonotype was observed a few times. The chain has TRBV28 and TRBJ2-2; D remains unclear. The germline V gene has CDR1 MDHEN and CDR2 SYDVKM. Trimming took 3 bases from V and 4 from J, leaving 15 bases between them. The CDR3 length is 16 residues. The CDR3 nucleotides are TGTGCCAGCAGTTTGATGAAGTTGGATAGCACCGGGGAGCTGTTTTTT. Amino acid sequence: CASSLMKLDSTGELFF. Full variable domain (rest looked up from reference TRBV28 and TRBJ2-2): DVKVTQSSRYLVKRTGEKVFLECVQDMDHENMFWYRQDPGLGLRLIYFSYDVKMKEKGDIPEGYSVSREKKERFSLILESASTNQTSMYLCASSLMKLDSTGELFFGEGSRLTVL.

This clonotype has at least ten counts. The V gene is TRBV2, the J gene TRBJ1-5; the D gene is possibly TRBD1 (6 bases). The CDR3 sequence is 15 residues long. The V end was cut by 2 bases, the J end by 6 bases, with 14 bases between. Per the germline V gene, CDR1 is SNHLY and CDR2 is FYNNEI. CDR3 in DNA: TGTGCCAGCAGTGAATGGGGGGGGCGCGGTCAGCCCCAGCATTTT. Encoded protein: CASSEWGGRGQPQHF.

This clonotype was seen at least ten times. The CDR3 loop is CASRMAWGHSYEQYF. CDR3 nucleotide sequence: TGTGCCAGCAGAATGGCGTGGGGCCATTCCTACGAGCAGTACTTC. J is TRBJ2-7 and V is TRBV28, with D maybe TRBD1 (5 bases). The V gene lost 6 bases and the J gene lost 1 base, with 16 bases spanning the gap. From germline, CDR1 is MDHEN and CDR2 SYDVKM. This CDR3 is built from 15 residues.

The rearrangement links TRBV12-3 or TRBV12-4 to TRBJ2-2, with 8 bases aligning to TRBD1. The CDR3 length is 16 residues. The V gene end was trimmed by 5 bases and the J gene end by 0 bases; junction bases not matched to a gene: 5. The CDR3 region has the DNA TGTGCCAGCAGTACGACAGGGGCCTCGAACACCGGGGAGCTGTTTTTT. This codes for CASSTTGASNTGELFF.

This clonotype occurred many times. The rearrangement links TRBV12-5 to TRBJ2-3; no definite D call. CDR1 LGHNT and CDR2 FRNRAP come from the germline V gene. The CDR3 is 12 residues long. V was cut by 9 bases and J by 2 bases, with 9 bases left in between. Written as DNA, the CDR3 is TGTGCTAGACTACAAAACACAGATACGCAGTATTTT. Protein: CARLQNTDTQYF.

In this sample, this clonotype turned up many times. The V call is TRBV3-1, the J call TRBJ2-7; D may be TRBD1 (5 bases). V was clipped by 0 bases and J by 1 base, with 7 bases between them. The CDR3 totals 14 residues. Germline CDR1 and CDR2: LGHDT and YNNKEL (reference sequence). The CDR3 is CASSQEDTSYEQYF. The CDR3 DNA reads TGTGCCAGCAGCCAAGAGGACACTTCCTACGAGCAGTACTTC.

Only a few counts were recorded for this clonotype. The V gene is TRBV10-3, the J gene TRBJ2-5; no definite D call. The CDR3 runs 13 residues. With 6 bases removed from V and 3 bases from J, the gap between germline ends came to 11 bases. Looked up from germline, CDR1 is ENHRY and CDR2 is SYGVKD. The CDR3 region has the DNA TGTGCCATCAGGGACCCCTACAAAGAGACCCAGTACTTC. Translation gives CAIRDPYKETQYF.